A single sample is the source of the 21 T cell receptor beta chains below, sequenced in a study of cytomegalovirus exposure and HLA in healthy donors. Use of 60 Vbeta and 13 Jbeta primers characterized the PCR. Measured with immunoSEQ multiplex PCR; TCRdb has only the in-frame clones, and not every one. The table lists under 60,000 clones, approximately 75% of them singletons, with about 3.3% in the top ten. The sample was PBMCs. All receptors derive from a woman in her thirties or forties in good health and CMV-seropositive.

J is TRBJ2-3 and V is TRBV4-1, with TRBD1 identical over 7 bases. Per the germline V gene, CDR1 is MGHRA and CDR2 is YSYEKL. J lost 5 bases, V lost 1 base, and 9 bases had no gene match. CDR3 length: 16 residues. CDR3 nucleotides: TGCGCCAGCAGCCAAGTAGAAGGGGGCAGGGTAGATACGCAGTATTTT. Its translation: CASSQVEGGRVDTQYF.

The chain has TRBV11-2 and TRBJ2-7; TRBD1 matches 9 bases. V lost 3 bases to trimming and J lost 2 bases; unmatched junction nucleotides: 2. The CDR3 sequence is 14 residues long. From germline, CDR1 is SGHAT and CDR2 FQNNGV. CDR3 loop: CASSFGTGTYEQYF. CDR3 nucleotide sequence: TGTGCCAGCAGCTTTGGGACAGGGACCTACGAGCAGTACTTC.

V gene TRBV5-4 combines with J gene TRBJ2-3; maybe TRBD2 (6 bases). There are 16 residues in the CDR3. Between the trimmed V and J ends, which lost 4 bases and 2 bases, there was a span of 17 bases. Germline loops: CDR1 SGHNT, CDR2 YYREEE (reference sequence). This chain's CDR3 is CASSTGSSANTDTQYF. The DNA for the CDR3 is TGTGCCAGCAGCACGGGTTCTAGCGCAAACACAGATACGCAGTATTTT.

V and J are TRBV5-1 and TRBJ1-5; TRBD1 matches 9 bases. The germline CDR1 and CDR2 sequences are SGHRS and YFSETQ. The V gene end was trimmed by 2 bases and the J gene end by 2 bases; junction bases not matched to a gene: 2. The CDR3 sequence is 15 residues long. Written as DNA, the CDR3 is TGCGCCAGCAGCTTAGGGGACAGGGGCAATCAGCCCCAGCATTTT. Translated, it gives CASSLGDRGNQPQHF.

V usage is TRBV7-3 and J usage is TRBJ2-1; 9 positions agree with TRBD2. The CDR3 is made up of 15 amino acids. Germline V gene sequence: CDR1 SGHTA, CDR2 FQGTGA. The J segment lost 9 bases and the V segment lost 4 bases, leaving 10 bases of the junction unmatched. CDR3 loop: CASSSGLAPPGEQFF. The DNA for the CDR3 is TGTGCCAGCAGCTCGGGACTAGCCCCCCCCGGTGAGCAGTTCTTC.

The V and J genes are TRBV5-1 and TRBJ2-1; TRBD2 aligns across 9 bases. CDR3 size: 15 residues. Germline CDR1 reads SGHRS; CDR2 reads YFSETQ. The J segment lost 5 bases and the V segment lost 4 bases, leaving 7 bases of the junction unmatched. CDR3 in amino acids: CASSKSGGSHNEQFF. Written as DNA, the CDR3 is TGCGCCAGCAGCAAAAGCGGGGGGTCCCACAATGAGCAGTTCTTC.

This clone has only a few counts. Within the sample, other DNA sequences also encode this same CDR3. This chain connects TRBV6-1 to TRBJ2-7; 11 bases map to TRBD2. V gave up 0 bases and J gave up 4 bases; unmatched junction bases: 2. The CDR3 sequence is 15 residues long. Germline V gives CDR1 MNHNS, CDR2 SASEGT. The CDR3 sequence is CASSEASGGAYEQYF. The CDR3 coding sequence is TGTGCCAGCAGTGAAGCTAGCGGGGGGGCTTACGAGCAGTACTTC.

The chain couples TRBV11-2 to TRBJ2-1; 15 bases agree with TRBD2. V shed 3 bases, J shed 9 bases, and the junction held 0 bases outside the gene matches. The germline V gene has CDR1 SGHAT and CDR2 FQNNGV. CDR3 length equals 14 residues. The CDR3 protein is CASSLGLAGGEQFF. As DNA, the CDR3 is TGTGCCAGCAGCTTGGGACTAGCGGGAGGTGAGCAGTTCTTC.

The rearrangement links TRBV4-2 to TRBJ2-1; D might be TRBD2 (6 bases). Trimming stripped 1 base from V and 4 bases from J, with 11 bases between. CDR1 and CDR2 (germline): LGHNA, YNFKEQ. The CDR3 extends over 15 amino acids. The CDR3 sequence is CASSQVGTEYNEQFF. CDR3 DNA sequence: TGTGCCAGCAGCCAAGTCGGGACTGAGTACAATGAGCAGTTCTTC.

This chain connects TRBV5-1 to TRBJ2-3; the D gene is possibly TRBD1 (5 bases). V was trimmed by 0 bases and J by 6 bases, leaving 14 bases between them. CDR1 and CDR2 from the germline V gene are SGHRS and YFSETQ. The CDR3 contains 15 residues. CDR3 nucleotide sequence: TGCGCCAGCAGCTTGGCGCAGGGTGATCTGGATACGCAGTATTTT. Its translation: CASSLAQGDLDTQYF.

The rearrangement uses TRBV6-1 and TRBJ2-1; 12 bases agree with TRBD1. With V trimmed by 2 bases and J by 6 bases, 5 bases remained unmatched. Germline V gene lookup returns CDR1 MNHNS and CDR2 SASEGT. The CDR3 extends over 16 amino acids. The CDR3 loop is CASSESGTGGLNEQFF. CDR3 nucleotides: TGTGCCAGCAGTGAAAGTGGGACAGGGGGCCTCAATGAGCAGTTCTTC.

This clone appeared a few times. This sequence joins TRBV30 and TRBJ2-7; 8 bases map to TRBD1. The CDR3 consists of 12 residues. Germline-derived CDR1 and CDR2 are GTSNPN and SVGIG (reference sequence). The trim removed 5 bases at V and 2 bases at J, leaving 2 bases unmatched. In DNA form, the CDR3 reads TGTGCCTGGGGACAGGGAGCCTACGAGCAGTACTTC. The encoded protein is CAWGQGAYEQYF.

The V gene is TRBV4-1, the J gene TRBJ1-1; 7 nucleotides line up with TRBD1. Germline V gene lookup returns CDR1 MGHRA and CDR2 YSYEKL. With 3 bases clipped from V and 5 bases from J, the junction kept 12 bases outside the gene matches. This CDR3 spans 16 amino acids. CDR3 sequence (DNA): TGCGCCAGCAGCCAGGGCTCACAGGGGAAGAGGACTGAAGCTTTCTTT. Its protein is CASSQGSQGKRTEAFF.

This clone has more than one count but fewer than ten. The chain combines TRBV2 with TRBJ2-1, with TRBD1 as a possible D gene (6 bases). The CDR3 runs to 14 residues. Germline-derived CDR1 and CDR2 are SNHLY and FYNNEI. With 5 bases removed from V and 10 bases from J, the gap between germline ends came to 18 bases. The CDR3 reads CASSLVAGAYEQFF. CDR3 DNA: TGTGCCAGCAGTTTAGTAGCAGGGGCGTACGAGCAGTTCTTC.

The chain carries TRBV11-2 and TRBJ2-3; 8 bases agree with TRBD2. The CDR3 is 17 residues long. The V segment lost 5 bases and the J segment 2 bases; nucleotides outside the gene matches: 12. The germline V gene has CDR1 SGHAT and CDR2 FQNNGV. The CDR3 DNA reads TGTGCCAGCAGCCCCCGGGGGATTAGCGGGGACACAGATACGCAGTATTTT. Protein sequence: CASSPRGISGDTDTQYF.

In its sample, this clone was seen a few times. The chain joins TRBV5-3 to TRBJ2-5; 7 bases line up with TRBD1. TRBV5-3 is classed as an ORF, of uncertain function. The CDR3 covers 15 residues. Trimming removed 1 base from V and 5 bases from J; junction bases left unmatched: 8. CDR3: CARSLNRGLAETQYF. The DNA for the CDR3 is TGTGCCAGAAGCTTGAACAGGGGCTTGGCGGAGACCCAGTACTTC.

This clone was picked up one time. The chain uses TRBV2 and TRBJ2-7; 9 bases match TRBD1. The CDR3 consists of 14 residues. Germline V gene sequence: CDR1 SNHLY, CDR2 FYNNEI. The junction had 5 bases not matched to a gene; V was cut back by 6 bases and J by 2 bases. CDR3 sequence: CASRRTGDTYEQYF. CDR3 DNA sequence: TGTGCCAGCAGAAGGACAGGGGACACCTACGAGCAGTACTTC.

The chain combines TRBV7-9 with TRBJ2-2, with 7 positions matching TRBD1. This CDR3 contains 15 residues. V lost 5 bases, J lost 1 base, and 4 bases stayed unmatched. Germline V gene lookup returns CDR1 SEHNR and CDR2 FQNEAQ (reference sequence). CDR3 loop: CASSPGTVNTGELFF. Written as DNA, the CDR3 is TGTGCCAGCAGCCCCGGGACAGTGAACACCGGGGAGCTGTTTTTT. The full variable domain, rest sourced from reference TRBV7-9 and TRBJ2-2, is DTGVSQNPRHKITKRGQNVTFRCDPISEHNRLYWYRQTLGQGPEFLTYFQNEAQLEKSRLLSDRFSAERPKGSFSTLEIQRTEQGDSAMYLCASSPGTVNTGELFFGEGSRLTVL.

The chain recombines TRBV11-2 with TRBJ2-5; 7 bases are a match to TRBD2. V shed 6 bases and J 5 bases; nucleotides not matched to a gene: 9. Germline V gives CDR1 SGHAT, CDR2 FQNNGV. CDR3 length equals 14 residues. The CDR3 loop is CASSLGRRPETQYF. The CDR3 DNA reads TGTGCCAGCAGTCTCGGGAGGAGGCCTGAGACCCAGTACTTC.

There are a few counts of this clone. CDR3 nucleotide sequence: TGTGCCTGGAGTGGACTGGCCTACGAGCAGTACTTC. Residues: CAWSGLAYEQYF. The rearrangement links TRBV30 to TRBJ2-7; D is undetermined. The germline CDR1 and CDR2 sequences are GTSNPN and SVGIG (reference sequence). Trimming stripped 1 base from V and 2 bases from J, with 6 bases between. This CDR3 is built from 12 residues.

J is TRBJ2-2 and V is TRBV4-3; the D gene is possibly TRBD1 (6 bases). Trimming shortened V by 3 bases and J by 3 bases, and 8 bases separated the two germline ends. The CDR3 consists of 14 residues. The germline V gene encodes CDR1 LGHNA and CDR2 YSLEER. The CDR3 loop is CASSQDSYTGELFF. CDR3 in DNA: TGCGCCAGCAGCCAGGACAGCTACACCGGGGAGCTGTTTTTT.